This TCR beta chain originates from a study of shared clonotypes between healthy human individuals (dated by TCRdb to the early 2020s). Regarding the complete study: The cohort included three men and a couple of women between 18 and 49 years of age. For each donor, three plates each were used for CD4 naive and CD4 memory, two plates were used for CD8 naive, and one plate was used for CD8 memory. To estimate repertoire size and how much clonotypes are shared between individuals, the study performed deep sequencing of blood TCR repertoires from roughly five healthy adults. Libraries were prepared and TCR repertoires were sequenced by different laboratories using diverse techniques, in order to increase sequencing depth and limit assay-specific biases. Leukapheresis yielded between about 0.8 and 9.5 billion PBMCs per donor.

About this clone itself: It lacks a known antigen. Qualities for individual bases were not recorded, and no much larger clone is one base off.

Paper-wide results and their limitations: The small number of donors limited the genetic and exposure-history diversity represented. Sharing across several donors was observed for 4.5% to 6.5% of naive CD4, 3.5% of naive CD8, about 2.5% of memory CD4, and approximately 0.41% of memory CD8 clonotypes. Only blood was sampled, and tissue TCR repertoires likely differ from those in blood. Compared with non-shared clonotypes, the clonotypes found in all four sorted-subset donors had higher generation probabilities. Larger estimated clonotype richness was generally found for naive subsets than for memory subsets. Based on pairwise subsampling, the degree of clonotype sharing among donors was expected to be affected by sequencing depth. Incomplete sequencing was indicated by rarefaction of sorted-subset datasets, despite the large sequencing depth.

From cysteine to phenylalanine, the CDR3 is 15 amino acids long. This entry keeps only the CDR3 DNA: 45 bases, framed from base 1. V lost 3 bases and J lost 5 bases; the stretch between them is 16 bases long. CDR1 and CDR2 (MDHEN, SYDVKM) derive from the germline V gene. The donors were healthy, HIV-negative adults with no recently reported acute infections or vaccinations. Every donor was a Caucasian adult living in Nashville, Tennessee, USA. The CD8 memory samples were a combination of magnetically selected CD45RO+ cells and CCR7-negative CD45RA+ effector memory (TemRA) cells. Blood was collected by leukapheresis, and PBMCs were isolated by Ficoll-Histopaque density gradient centrifugation and then cryopreserved in liquid nitrogen vapor phase. Analytical flow cytometry was used to check the purity and quantity of each magnetically sorted T cell population. Genomic DNA was isolated from every sorted fraction and measured by UV absorbance on a Nanodrop 2000c.

TCR CDR3 regions were amplified from genomic DNA by multiplex PCR using the deep immunoSEQ assay. Extracted genomic DNA from each cell subset was spread evenly across all wells of several immunoSEQ 96-well plates, with each plate serving as a replicate. For sorted subsets, approximately 210 ng of genomic DNA, equivalent to around 30,000 T cell genomes, went into each replicate PCR. Purified libraries were quantified with a Qubit 3.0 fluorometer, sized on a Bioanalyzer 2100, and re-quantified with the KAPA Library Quantification kit. A separate single-read 150-cycle Illumina NextSeq 550 flow cell was used to sequence each immunoSEQ 96-well plate. In the original analysis: Because the immunoSEQ output held only junctional sequences and lacked quality scores, the filtering could not match the filtering applied to full-length reads. To assign V/J genes and CDR3, sequences were annotated using PyIR, a Python wrapper for IgBLAST v1.9, with IMGT germline references. Any read was removed if the V/J assignment was weak (E-value above 1e-6), the CDR3 was missing, or the read contained stop codons, out-of-frame junctions, or ambiguous translated residues. A V3J clonotype was defined by an identical inferred V gene, J gene, and CDR3 amino acid sequence. The percentage overlap between two repertoires was calculated by dividing the number of shared unique clonotypes by the size of the smaller repertoire. RTK rarefaction, the Chao1 estimator, and Recon v2.1 estimates of unobserved clonotypes were used to assess repertoire richness. OLGA was used to compute generation probabilities for all TCRbeta clonotypes that the gDNA method yielded from a few donors. Entries here come from immuneACCESS through TCRdb and include only in-frame sequences with V and J called. Some clones fail to appear in such tables; in the studies checked, an unresolved V gene covers under half of the shortfall, and the cause of the remainder is unknown. D and trimming were read from the DNA, whereas the V and J calls and clone size are those reported in that table. The table for this sample lists about 380,000 clones; about 96% of them were counted only once. 0.32% of the sample is held by the ten biggest clonotypes.

Source material: memory CD8+ T cells sorted from blood. The cell subset or site label corresponds to: CD45RO+ cells pooled with CCR7-negative TemRA cells. The source is a man aged 25-45 years in good health. Recombination linked TRBV28 to TRBJ1-1; the D region possibly corresponds to TRBD1 (5 bases align). The CDR3 region: CASSLVGVGWTEAFF. The DNA reads TGTGCCAGCAGTTTGGTAGGGGTTGGTTGGACTGAAGCTTTCTTT.